The sequence of this T cell receptor (beta chain) was determined in a study of blood T cell repertoires in COVID-19. Study in general: Sample material is recorded as cDNA or gDNA derived from T cells, B-cell-depleted T cells, or PBMCs.

This table comes from immunoSEQ multiplex PCR, and its TCRdb copy is limited to in-frame clones, with some not included. This repertoire shows about 150,000 clones, about nine tenths found once; its top ten account for approximately 4.1%. Trimming at V came to 6 bases and at J to 7 bases, leaving 8 bases not matched to a gene. The CDR3 is 15 residues long. CDR1 SNHLY and CDR2 FYNNEI come from the germline V gene. This rearrangement joins TRBV2 to TRBJ1-6; 8 nucleotides align to TRBD1. This TCR was sampled from a woman in her sixties with active or convalescent COVID-19. Sequencing used peripheral blood. CDR3 DNA: TGTGCCAGCAGGGAACAGGGGGAGGTGAATTCACCCCTCCACTTT. Residues: CASREQGEVNSPLHF.